This TCR beta chain was captured in a study of PD-1 blockade in classical Hodgkin lymphoma. Study context: The study gave patients nivolumab 3 mg/kg intravenously every 2 weeks.

Assay used: immunoSEQ multiplex PCR; TCRdb lists only in-frame clones, some missing. This sample carries roughly 50,000 clones, 86% of them seen once, and the ten largest clones take around 7.1%. The CDR3 runs to 17 residues. Trimming took 4 bases from V and 0 from J, leaving 15 bases between them. CDR1 and CDR2 from the germline V gene are LGHNA and YNFKEQ. Noted time point: cycle 4 day 1 (C4D1), after 6 weeks of nivolumab. All patients relapsed after autologous stem cell transplantation, and brentuximab vedotin exposure varied. Complete response, partial response or progressive disease constituted the best response categories observed.

The source of this sequence is a human donor with classical Hodgkin lymphoma. V gene TRBV4-2 combines with J gene TRBJ2-2; D possibly corresponds to TRBD1 (6 bases). The sample was peripheral blood mononuclear cells (PBMCs), taken before the fourth cycle of nivolumab. The CDR3 DNA reads as TGTGCCAGCAGCCCGGGGCCGGGACAAACGAACACCGGGGAGCTGTTTTTT. This translates into CASSPGPGQTNTGELFF.